This TCR beta chain comes out of a study of cytotoxic CD8 clonotypes in ibrutinib-treated CLL. Study overall: The taking of response samples occurred after a median around 11 months of treatment, with a range of 6 to 36. Study conclusions and caveats: Circulating CD8+ T-cell counts were tracked by baseline clonality, which exceeded that of age-matched healthy donors. Higher clonality was seen at ibrutinib response and a return toward baseline at progression.

The planned depth of sequencing spanned 1 in 200,000 to 1 in 1 million T cells. Sequenced by immunoSEQ multiplex PCR; TCRdb stores in-frame clones only, minus some. The sample consists of 110,000 to 150,000 clones, around 90% of them appearing once. Trimming cost V 4 bases and J 3 bases; bases outside gene matches: 4. CDR1 and CDR2 (germline): SGDLS, YYNGEE. The CDR3 covers 14 residues. This clone occurred once. The antigen remains undetermined. This chain joins TRBV9 and TRBJ2-7; TRBD1 agrees at 10 bases. The sequencing used PBMCs, collected after 12 months of ibrutinib treatment. This TCR derives from a human donor with chronic lymphocytic leukemia. This chain's CDR3 is CASSPRDRGYEQYF. CDR3 coding DNA: TGTGCCAGCAGCCCCCGGGACAGGGGCTACGAGCAGTACTTC.